A single sample gave rise to the 20 T cell receptor beta chains below, sequenced in a study of blood T cell repertoires in COVID-19. This table comes from immunoSEQ multiplex PCR, and its TCRdb copy is limited to in-frame clones, with some not included. The top ten clones hold roughly 15% of a sample with some 87,000 clones, 87% of them seen once. The sequenced material came from peripheral blood. These receptors were taken from a human donor in a cohort sampled during active COVID-19.

This clone was detected once. The chain combines TRBV7-9 with TRBJ1-1; D uncertain. The CDR3 sequence is 13 residues long. The V end lost 0 bases, the J end lost 1 base, and 3 bases lay between the germline ends. CDR1 and CDR2 from the germline V gene are SEHNR and FQNEAQ (reference sequence). The CDR3 DNA sequence: TGTGCCAGCAGCTTAGCGGCGAACACTGAAGCTTTCTTT. This translates into CASSLAANTEAFF.

V and J are TRBV9 and TRBJ1-1; tentative D call: TRBD1 (5 bases). The V end was cut by 0 bases, the J end by 8 bases, with 17 bases between. The CDR3 has 15 amino acids. Per germline, CDR1 SGDLS and CDR2 YYNGEE. The CDR3 reads CASSVEGSGLSEAFF. The DNA for the CDR3 is TGTGCCAGCAGCGTAGAGGGATCAGGGCTGTCCGAAGCTTTCTTT.

This sequence joins TRBV7-8 and TRBJ2-2; TRBD2 matches 13 bases. V shed 5 bases and J 5 bases; nucleotides not matched to a gene: 5. Per the germline V gene, CDR1 is SGHVS and CDR2 is FQNEAQ. This CDR3 contains 16 residues. DNA for the CDR3: TGTGCCAGCAGCCCGGGACTAGCGGGACCGACCGGGGAGCTGTTTTTT. Protein sequence: CASSPGLAGPTGELFF.

The chain carries TRBV3-1 (or the pseudogene TRBV3-2) and TRBJ2-7; 7 bases map to TRBD1. The CDR3 length is 15 residues. V trimming: 3 bases; J trimming: 7 bases; junction bases outside the gene matches: 12. The germline CDR1 and CDR2 sequences are LGHDT and YNNKEL (reference sequence). The DNA for the CDR3 is TGTGCCAGCAGCCACACCGGGACAGCCGAGGGAGAGCAGTACTTC. Translated, it gives CASSHTGTAEGEQYF.

The rearrangement joins TRBV11-3 to TRBJ2-3; D is unclear. The CDR3 contains 11 residues. The V end lost 4 bases, the J end lost 3 bases, and 2 bases lay between the germline ends. Germline V gives CDR1 SGHNT, CDR2 YENEEA. CDR3 sequence: CASSSTDTQYF. In nucleotides, the CDR3 is TGTGCCAGCAGCTCGACAGATACGCAGTATTTT.

The V call is TRBV30, the J call TRBJ2-1; 13 bases map to TRBD2. This CDR3 contains 14 residues. Germline assignment: CDR1 GTSNPN and CDR2 SVGIG (reference sequence). J gave up 9 bases and V 3 bases, and 5 bases lay outside the gene matches. CDR3 sequence (DNA): TGTGCCTGGAGACGGGGACTAGCGGGAAGTGAGCAGTTCTTC. This sequence encodes CAWRRGLAGSEQFF.

CDR3: CASSPGQVIDTQYF. The DNA for the CDR3 is TGTGCCAGCTCACCGGGACAGGTGATAGATACGCAGTATTTT. The chain combines TRBV18 with TRBJ2-3, with 8 bases matching TRBD1. The V gene's germline CDR1 is KGHSH and CDR2 LQKENI. The CDR3 has 14 amino acids. The J segment lost 5 bases and the V segment lost 3 bases, leaving 4 bases of the junction unmatched.

This CDR3 is CASSDDRAAYEQYF. CDR3 bases: TGTGCCAGTAGTGACGACAGGGCAGCCTACGAGCAGTACTTC. This chain links TRBV19 with TRBJ2-7; 7 bases map to TRBD1. Unmatched junction bases numbered 6, after V lost 5 bases and J lost 2 bases. From germline, CDR1 is LNHDA and CDR2 SQIVND (reference sequence). The CDR3 loop spans 14 amino acids.

V gene TRBV12-5 combines with J gene TRBJ1-5; the D is unclear. CDR1 and CDR2 (germline): LGHNT, FRNRAP. The V and J ends lost 3 bases and 1 base respectively, with 4 bases between them. CDR3 length: 13 residues. CDR3 coding DNA: TGTGCTAGTGGTTTCGGGAGCAATCAGCCCCAGCATTTT. It codes for CASGFGSNQPQHF.

The rearrangement links TRBV5-4 to TRBJ1-2; 9 nucleotides agree with TRBD1. The V and J ends lost 1 base and 2 bases, in that order; junction bases with no gene match: 3. Per germline, CDR1 SGHNT and CDR2 YYREEE (reference sequence). The CDR3 covers 15 residues. The CDR3 protein is CASSLKGTGNYGYTF. The CDR3 bases are TGTGCCAGCAGCTTGAAGGGGACAGGGAACTATGGCTACACCTTC.

This clone was seen a single time. V usage is TRBV9 and J usage is TRBJ2-3; 15 bases line up with TRBD2. The V and J ends lost 3 bases and 2 bases, in that order; junction bases with no gene match: 7. This CDR3 region has 18 residues. The germline V gene has CDR1 SGDLS and CDR2 YYNGEE. The CDR3 here is CASSAGLAGGRPTDTQYF. The CDR3 region has the DNA TGTGCCAGCAGCGCGGGACTAGCGGGGGGTCGCCCCACAGATACGCAGTATTTT.

V usage is TRBV27 and J usage is TRBJ2-1; 8 bases line up with TRBD2. Looked up from germline, CDR1 is MNHEY and CDR2 is SMNVEV (reference sequence). The CDR3 contains 14 residues. V trimming: 6 bases; J trimming: 2 bases; junction bases outside the gene matches: 3. The CDR3 bases are TGTGCCAGCAGCCGGGGGGGAGCCTACAATGAGCAGTTCTTC. It encodes CASSRGGAYNEQFF.

V usage is TRBV5-6 and J usage is TRBJ1-1; 7 bases are shared with TRBD1. Per the germline V gene, CDR1 is SGHDT and CDR2 is YYEEEE. V shed 4 bases and J 5 bases; nucleotides not matched to a gene: 8. The CDR3 runs to 14 residues. CDR3 DNA sequence: TGTGCCAGCAGCCGGGACAGACTGGGGACTGAAGCTTTCTTT. This codes for CASSRDRLGTEAFF.

This chain connects TRBV11-1 to TRBJ2-5; D is possibly TRBD1 (5 bases). Germline V gives CDR1 SGHAT, CDR2 FQDESV (reference sequence). The V end was cut by 1 base, the J end by 0 bases, with 6 bases between. The CDR3 runs to 14 residues. CDR3 in DNA: TGTGCCAGCAGCTTAGACAGGTACCAAGAGACCCAGTACTTC. Translated: CASSLDRYQETQYF. The complete variable domain, with remaining parts taken from reference TRBV11-1 and TRBJ2-5, reads EAEVAQSPRYKITEKSQAVAFWCDPISGHATLYWYRQILGQGPELLVQFQDESVVDDSQLPKDRFSAERLKGVDSTLKIQPAELGDSAMYLCASSLDRYQETQYFGPGTRLLVL.

The genes are TRBV2 and TRBJ1-1; 10 nucleotides align to TRBD1. With V trimmed by 10 bases and J by 3 bases, 5 bases remained unmatched. The germline V gene has CDR1 SNHLY and CDR2 FYNNEI. The CDR3 is made up of 13 amino acids. Here the CDR3 reads CATTGTGDTEAFF. The CDR3 DNA follows: TGTGCCACTACCGGGACAGGGGACACTGAAGCTTTCTTT.

The rearrangement uses TRBV27 and TRBJ2-5, with D unclear. V lost 3 bases, J lost 0 bases, and 8 bases lay in between. Germline V gives CDR1 MNHEY, CDR2 SMNVEV (reference sequence). The length of the CDR3 is 14 residues. The chain's CDR3 is CASSFVADQETQYF. DNA for the CDR3: TGTGCCAGCAGTTTTGTCGCGGACCAAGAGACCCAGTACTTC.

The chain carries TRBV6-1 and TRBJ2-1, with 8 bases matching TRBD2. The CDR3 consists of 17 residues. In germline, CDR1 is MNHNS, CDR2 SASEGT. Trimming cost V 1 base and J 4 bases; bases outside gene matches: 9. The CDR3 DNA is TGTGCCAGCAGTGAAGGAGTCGGGGGGGGTGATTACAATGAGCAGTTCTTC. As protein: CASSEGVGGGDYNEQFF.

The V call is TRBV9, the J call TRBJ2-5; 10 bases align to TRBD2. The CDR3 has 16 amino acids. Per germline, CDR1 SGDLS and CDR2 YYNGEE. The J segment lost 7 bases and the V segment lost 0 bases, leaving 9 bases of the junction unmatched. CDR3 protein: CASSVAPGTSDGTQYF. The CDR3 DNA reads TGTGCCAGCAGCGTAGCCCCCGGGACTAGCGACGGGACCCAGTACTTC.

The genes are TRBV2 and TRBJ1-1, with TRBD1 identical over 8 bases. The trim removed 3 bases at V and 14 bases at J, leaving 5 bases unmatched. Germline CDR1 reads SNHLY; CDR2 reads FYNNEI. The CDR3 is made up of 11 amino acids. This CDR3 is CASSDPGGYFF. The CDR3, as DNA: TGTGCCAGCAGTGACCCAGGGGGCTACTTCTTT.

Only a few counts were recorded for this clone. This chain links TRBV11-1 with TRBJ2-1; D uncertain. The CDR3 is 16 residues long. V shed 4 bases and J shed 5 bases, with 18 bases lying between them. Germline V gene lookup returns CDR1 SGHAT and CDR2 FQDESV (reference sequence). The CDR3 sequence is CASSSEVFWANNEQFF. Here the CDR3 DNA reads TGTGCCAGCAGCTCTGAAGTTTTTTGGGCAAACAATGAGCAGTTCTTC.